This entry lists 22 T cell receptor beta chains sequenced from one sample in a study of cytomegalovirus exposure and HLA in healthy donors. It was with 60 Vbeta and 13 Jbeta primers that the PCR ran. Sequenced by immunoSEQ multiplex PCR; TCRdb stores in-frame clones only, minus some. The repertoire holds more than 150,000 clones, with 65% to 90% as singletons. Sequenced input: PBMCs. The origin of the receptors is a man aged 35 to 55 in good health and CMV-seropositive.

The chain is built from TRBV23-1 and TRBJ2-7; D is perhaps TRBD1 (5 bases). TRBV23-1 falls under the ORF class, with uncertain function. The CDR3 covers 12 residues. Trimming removed 8 bases from V and 2 bases from J, with 10 bases in between. CDR3 DNA: TGCGCCAGCTACAGGAGCCCCTACGAGCAGTACTTC. Translating gives CASYRSPYEQYF.

The V call is TRBV4-1, the J call TRBJ2-7; tentative D call: TRBD2 (6 bases). V dropped 1 base and J dropped 3 bases, with 13 bases sitting between them. Germline V gene data show CDR1 as MGHRA and CDR2 as YSYEKL. The CDR3 spans 15 residues. CDR3 protein: CASSQVVADLYEQYF. CDR3 nucleotide sequence: TGCGCCAGCAGCCAAGTGGTAGCGGACCTCTACGAGCAGTACTTC.

The V call is TRBV5-8, the J call TRBJ1-2; 8 bases agree with TRBD1. The CDR3 sequence is 13 residues long. V was pared by 4 bases and J by 4 bases, with 3 bases of the junction left unmatched. Germline V gene lookup returns CDR1 SGHTS and CDR2 YDEGEE. Here the CDR3 DNA reads TGTGCCAGCAGCGGACAGGGCACCTATGGCTACACCTTC. Protein product: CASSGQGTYGYTF.

The rearrangement uses TRBV7-3 and TRBJ2-2; 10 bases match TRBD1. After removal of 4 bases from V and 4 bases from J, the junction contained 9 bases not matched to a gene. Looked up from germline, CDR1 is SGHTA and CDR2 is FQGTGA. This CDR3 has 17 amino acids. For the CDR3, the DNA is TGTGCCAGCAGCTCCCAGGACAGGGGGTTGGGCACCGGGGAGCTGTTTTTT. Its protein is CASSSQDRGLGTGELFF. The variable domain in full, with the rest retrieved from reference TRBV7-3 and TRBJ2-2, is GAGVSQTPSNKVTEKGKYVELRCDPISGHTALYWYRQSLGQGPEFLIYFQGTGAADDSGLPNDRFFAVRPEGSVSTLKIQRTERGDSAVYLCASSSQDRGLGTGELFFGEGSRLTVL.

This chain links TRBV6-5 with TRBJ2-3; TRBD2 agrees at 7 bases. This CDR3 spans 15 amino acids. CDR1 and CDR2 from the germline V gene are MNHEY and SVGAGI. V lost 6 bases and J lost 4; bases outside the gene matches: 10. The CDR3 DNA follows: TGTGCCAGCAGGCCACCGGGACTACCCCCAGATACGCAGTATTTT. Its protein product is CASRPPGLPPDTQYF.

This CDR3 is CASRRAGGQTYEQYF. The CDR3, as DNA: TGTGCCAGCAGAAGGGCCGGTGGACAGACCTACGAGCAGTACTTC. The chain is built from TRBV7-9 and TRBJ2-7; possibly TRBD1 for D (6 bases). Trimming left V 6 bases short and J 2 bases short, with 17 bases between. CDR1 and CDR2 from the germline V gene are SEHNR and FQNEAQ (reference sequence). The CDR3 has 15 amino acids.

The chain has TRBV5-1 and TRBJ2-6; 10 nucleotides agree with TRBD2. The V and J ends lost 5 bases and 0 bases, in that order; junction bases with no gene match: 5. This CDR3 is 17 amino acids long. Germline V lookup: CDR1 SGHRS, CDR2 YFSETQ. The CDR3 is CASRAGGGGSGANVLTF. DNA for the CDR3: TGCGCCAGCAGAGCGGGGGGGGGAGGCTCTGGGGCCAACGTCCTGACTTTC.

V usage is TRBV30 and J usage is TRBJ1-1; a weak D match, TRBD1 (6 bases). The CDR3 runs to 14 residues. The V end was cut by 3 bases, the J end by 4 bases, with 15 bases between. CDR1 is GTSNPN, CDR2 SVGIG, per germline (reference sequence). The CDR3 nucleotides are TGTGCCTGGAGACCACAGGGTTGGGGCACTGAAGCTTTCTTT. This gives the protein CAWRPQGWGTEAFF.

The rearrangement uses TRBV5-8 and TRBJ1-1, with 9 nucleotides matching TRBD1. V was pared by 0 bases and J by 3 bases, with 3 bases of the junction left unmatched. CDR1 SGHTS and CDR2 YDEGEE come from the germline V gene. The CDR3 spans 15 residues. Here the CDR3 reads CASSLGRTGDTEAFF. The CDR3 DNA is TGTGCCAGCAGCTTGGGCCGGACAGGGGACACTGAAGCTTTCTTT.

V gene TRBV6-4 combines with J gene TRBJ2-5, with D possibly TRBD2 on 5 matching bases. The CDR3 length is 13 residues. Trimming took off 5 bases at V and 5 bases at J, with 12 bases between the two ends. In germline, CDR1 is MRHNA, CDR2 SNTAGT. CDR3 amino acids: CASSNFGKETQYF. The CDR3 nucleotides read TGTGCCAGCAGTAACTTCGGGAAGGAGACCCAGTACTTC.

This clone was picked up a small number of times. The chain employs TRBV6-1 and TRBJ1-1; D unresolved. The germline CDR1 and CDR2 sequences are MNHNS and SASEGT. Trimming pared 5 bases from V and 0 bases from J, leaving 10 bases between. The CDR3 consists of 14 residues. The CDR3 loop is CASSIGDMNTEAFF. Here the CDR3 DNA reads TGTGCCAGCAGTATCGGTGATATGAACACTGAAGCTTTCTTT.

This clone was recorded only once. The identical CDR3 is also encoded by other nucleotide sequences in the sample. The rearrangement links TRBV18 to TRBJ2-7, with D maybe TRBD1 (7 bases). Germline V gene sequence: CDR1 KGHSH, CDR2 LQKENI. V shed 3 bases and J shed 1 base, with 10 bases lying between them. The CDR3 has 14 residues. The CDR3 region is CASSPAGGSYEQYF. The CDR3, as DNA: TGTGCCAGCTCACCGGCAGGGGGGTCCTACGAGCAGTACTTC.

A remark on this clone: Other DNA sequences in this sample translate to the same CDR3. This chain links TRBV28 with TRBJ1-2, with 7 bases that match TRBD1. The CDR3 extends over 12 amino acids. Germline V gives CDR1 MDHEN, CDR2 SYDVKM. V lost 2 bases and J lost 8; bases outside the gene matches: 2. The DNA of the CDR3 is TGTGCCAGCAGTTTAACAGGGGTAGGCTACACCTTC. Translation gives CASSLTGVGYTF.

V gene TRBV5-1 combines with J gene TRBJ2-1; tentatively, D is TRBD2 (5 bases). This CDR3 has 14 amino acids. The V gene lost 2 bases and the J gene lost 7 bases, with 13 bases spanning the gap. Per the germline V gene, CDR1 is SGHRS and CDR2 is YFSETQ. Here the CDR3 reads CASSFDGWRNEQFF. CDR3 nucleotides: TGCGCCAGCAGCTTTGACGGGTGGAGGAATGAGCAGTTCTTC.

The table lists this clone with a count of one. The chain joins TRBV7-2 to TRBJ2-5; no reliable D call. The CDR3 is made up of 13 amino acids. Germline CDR1 and CDR2: SGHTA and FQGNSA. V lost 5 bases to trimming and J lost 6 bases, with 13 bases between them. CDR3 region: CASSLRQEQTQYF. The CDR3 nucleotides read TGTGCCAGCAGCCTGAGACAAGAGCAGACCCAGTACTTC.

The chain carries TRBV5-1 and TRBJ2-3; perhaps TRBD2 as D (5 bases). The germline V and J ends were trimmed by 3 bases and 3 bases, with 14 bases remaining between them. Germline lookup yields CDR1 SGHRS and CDR2 YFSETQ. The CDR3 consists of 15 residues. The CDR3 bases are TGCGCCAGCAGCTCCGAAGTACTAGGTACAGATACGCAGTATTTT. This gives the protein CASSSEVLGTDTQYF.

The rearrangement links TRBV11-2 to TRBJ2-5; 9 nucleotides agree with TRBD2. The CDR3 runs to 13 residues. Losses at the gene ends were 9 bases for V and 5 bases for J; bases not matched to a gene: 7. The germline CDR1 and CDR2 sequences are SGHAT and FQNNGV. The CDR3 reads CASSGGLLETQYF. The CDR3 coding sequence is TGTGCCAGTAGCGGGGGCCTCCTGGAGACCCAGTACTTC.

The gene calls are TRBV7-6 and TRBJ2-7, with 7 bases fitting TRBD2. With 1 base clipped from V and 0 bases from J, the junction kept 6 bases outside the gene matches. Germline V gene sequence: CDR1 SGHVS, CDR2 FNYEAQ. This CDR3 contains 16 residues. This chain's CDR3 is CASSLGREGRSYEQYF. CDR3 sequence (DNA): TGTGCCAGCAGCTTAGGGAGGGAGGGGCGCTCCTACGAGCAGTACTTC.

J is TRBJ1-1 and V is TRBV10-3; 8 bases fit TRBD1. The length of the CDR3 is 12 residues. Germline lookup yields CDR1 ENHRY and CDR2 SYGVKD. V was clipped by 3 bases and J by 10 bases; unmatched bases: 4. The chain's CDR3 is CAISETGGSAFF. CDR3 coding DNA: TGTGCCATCAGTGAAACAGGGGGTTCAGCTTTCTTT.

This rearrangement joins TRBV13 to TRBJ2-5; D perhaps matches TRBD1 (5 bases). V shed 4 bases and J shed 2 bases, with 11 bases lying between them. CDR1 is PRHDT, CDR2 FYEKMQ, per germline (reference sequence). The CDR3 runs 14 residues. CDR3 DNA sequence: TGTGCCAGCAGCTCAGTGGGGCAGCAAGAGACCCAGTACTTC. Protein: CASSSVGQQETQYF.

The CDR3 bases are TGTGCCAGCAAAACGACAGGGTTCGAACGCGGAATTCAGTACTTC. Residues: CASKTTGFERGIQYF. The J gene is TRBJ2-4, the V gene TRBV11-2, with 7 positions matching TRBD1. The V gene's germline CDR1 is SGHAT and CDR2 FQNNGV. The J segment lost 10 bases and the V segment lost 7 bases, leaving 16 bases of the junction unmatched. This CDR3 region has 15 residues.

This clone was found once. Other DNA sequences in the sample encode the same CDR3. This rearrangement joins TRBV4-3 to TRBJ1-2; possible D gene TRBD1, 5 bases. CDR1 is LGHNA and CDR2 is YSLEER in the germline V gene. Trimming took 0 bases from V and 7 from J, leaving 12 bases between them. The CDR3 is 14 amino acids. Written as DNA, the CDR3 is TGCGCCAGCAGCCAAGAAGGCGGGGCTGGTGGCTACACCTTC. This translates into CASSQEGGAGGYTF.